Reported below is one T cell receptor (beta chain). Its specificity is unknown. The sample belongs to a study of molecular identifiers for immune sequencing clone quantification. General observations from the study: Clones above 20 RNA copies contained over 99% of effector molecules and under 1% of naive molecules.

The CDR3 has 15 residues. The germline CDR1 and CDR2 sequences are LNHDA and SQIVND (reference sequence). The V gene end was trimmed by 6 bases and the J gene end by 2 bases; junction bases not matched to a gene: 3. TCRdb ran MiXCR on the PCR reads and lists one entry per CDR3 protein. The sample yields around 100,000 distinct CDR3 sequences, roughly a third seen once. This chain connects TRBV19 to TRBJ2-2; 10 bases map to TRBD1. Sequences were obtained from naive CD8+ T cells from blood, with Jurkat cell RNA spiked in. Regarding subset: FACS-sorted CD8+CD4-CCR7+CD45RA+ naive T cells. This clonotype originated in a human donor in good health. Some libraries in this study had Jurkat cell RNA spiked in. The CDR3 bases are TGTGCCAGTAGCGACAGGGGGCGCAACACCGGGGAGCTGTTTTTT. It specifies CASSDRGRNTGELFF. The full variable domain, in which reference TRBV19 and TRBJ2-2 provide the parts outside the CDR3, is DGGITQSPKYLFRKEGQNVTLSCEQNLNHDAMYWYRQDPGQGLRLIYYSQIVNDFQKGDIAEGYSVSREKKESFPLTVTSAQKNPTAFYLCASSDRGRNTGELFFGEGSRLTVL.